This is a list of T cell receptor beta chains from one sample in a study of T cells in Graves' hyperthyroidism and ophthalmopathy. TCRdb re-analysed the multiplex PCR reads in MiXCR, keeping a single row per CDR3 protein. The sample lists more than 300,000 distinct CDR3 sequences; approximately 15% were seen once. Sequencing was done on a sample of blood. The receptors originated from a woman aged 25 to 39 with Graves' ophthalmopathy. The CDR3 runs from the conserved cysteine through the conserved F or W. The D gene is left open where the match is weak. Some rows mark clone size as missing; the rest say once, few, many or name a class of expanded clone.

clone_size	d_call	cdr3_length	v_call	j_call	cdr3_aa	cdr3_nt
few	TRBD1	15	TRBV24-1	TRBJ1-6	CATSDIGQVLSPLHF	TGTGCCACCAGTGATATAGGACAGGTCCTTTCACCCCTCCACTTT
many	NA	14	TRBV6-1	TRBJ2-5	CASSPGEEWRDCYF	TGTGCCAGCAGTCCCGGGGAGGAATGGAGGGATTGTTACTTC
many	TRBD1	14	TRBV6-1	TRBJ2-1	CASRERQGYNEQFF	TGTGCCAGCAGGGAAAGACAGGGGTACAATGAGCAGTTCTTC
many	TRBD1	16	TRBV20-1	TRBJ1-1	CSARDWLRQGASEAFF	TGCAGTGCTAGAGATTGGTTGAGACAGGGGGCGTCTGAAGCTTTCTTT
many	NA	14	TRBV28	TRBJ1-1	CASSSPGENTEAFF	TGTGCCAGCAGCTCCCCCGGGGAGAACACTGAAGCTTTCTTT
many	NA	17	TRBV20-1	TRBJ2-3	CSASSIQGAKGADTQYF	TGCAGTGCTTCTTCCATACAGGGCGCCAAGGGAGCAGATACGCAGTATTTT
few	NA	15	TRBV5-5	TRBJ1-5	CASSWEGGTNQPQHF	TGTGCCAGCAGCTGGGAGGGGGGGACCAATCAGCCCCAGCATTTT
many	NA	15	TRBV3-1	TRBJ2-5	CASSRRDHHKETQYF	TGTGCCAGCAGCCGACGGGACCACCACAAAGAGACCCAGTACTTC
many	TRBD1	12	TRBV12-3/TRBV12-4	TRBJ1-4	CASSRTGEKLFF	TGTGCCAGCAGTCGGACAGGGGAAAAACTGTTTTTT
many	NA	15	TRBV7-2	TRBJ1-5	CASSLAPQGSQPQHF	TGTGCCAGCAGCTTAGCGCCCCAGGGAAGTCAGCCCCAGCATTTT
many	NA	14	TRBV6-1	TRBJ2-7	CASRGGRSSYEQYF	TGTGCCAGCAGGGGCGGGCGGAGCTCCTACGAGCAGTACTTC
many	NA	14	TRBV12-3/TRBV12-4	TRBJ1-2	CASSFDQGFYGYTF	TGTGCCAGCAGTTTTGATCAGGGGTTCTATGGCTACACCTTC
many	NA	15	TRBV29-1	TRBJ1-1	CSYVNFDRMIPEAFF	TGCAGCTACGTAAATTTTGACAGGATGATCCCTGAAGCTTTCTTT
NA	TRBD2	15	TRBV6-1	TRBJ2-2	CATQGLAGNTGELFF	TGTGCCACCCAGGGACTAGCGGGGAACACCGGGGAGCTGTTTTTT
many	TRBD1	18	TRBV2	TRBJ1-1	CASSEVGVGWTGRTEAFF	TGTGCCAGCAGTGAAGTCGGAGTTGGTTGGACAGGGCGGACTGAAGCTTTCTTT
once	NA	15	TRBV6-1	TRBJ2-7	CASSEAGGSPYEQYF	TGTGCCAGCAGTGAAGCGGGGGGTTCGCCCTACGAGCAGTACTTC
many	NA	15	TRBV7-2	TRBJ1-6	CASSSVDGYNSPLHF	TGTGCCAGCAGTTCGGTCGACGGCTATAATTCACCCCTCCACTTT
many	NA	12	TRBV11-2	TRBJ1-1	CASSQNPPRVFF	TGTGCCAGCAGCCAAAATCCCCCGCGTGTTTTCTTT
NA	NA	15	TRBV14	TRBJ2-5	CASSPLRGFGETQYF	TGTGCCAGCAGCCCCCTACGAGGGTTTGGAGAGACCCAGTACTTC
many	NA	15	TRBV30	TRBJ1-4	CAWSVLGGIDEKLFF	TGTGCCTGGAGTGTCCTTGGGGGGATTGATGAAAAACTGTTTTTT
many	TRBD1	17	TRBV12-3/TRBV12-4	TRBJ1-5	CASSTGTGAPGNQPQHF	TGTGCCAGCAGTACCGGGACAGGGGCCCCGGGCAATCAGCCCCAGCATTTT
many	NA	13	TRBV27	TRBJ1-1	CASSFSRDTEAFF	TGTGCCAGCAGTTTCTCGCGGGACACTGAAGCTTTCTTT
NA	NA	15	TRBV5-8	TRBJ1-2	CASREAGTPTYGYTF	TGTGCCAGCAGAGAAGCCGGGACACCAACCTATGGCTACACCTTC
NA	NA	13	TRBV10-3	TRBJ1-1	CAISDGVGTEAFF	TGTGCCATCAGTGACGGGGTAGGGACTGAAGCTTTCTTT
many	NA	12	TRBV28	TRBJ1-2	CASSLGTDGYTF	TGTGCCAGCAGTTTAGGGACGGATGGCTACACCTTC
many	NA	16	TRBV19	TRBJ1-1	CASSIRAGLVNTEAFF	TGTGCCAGTAGTATCCGGGCAGGCCTGGTGAACACTGAAGCTTTCTTT
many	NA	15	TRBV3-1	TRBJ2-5	CASSHRVEIQETQYF	TGTGCCAGCAGCCATCGGGTGGAGATCCAAGAGACCCAGTACTTC
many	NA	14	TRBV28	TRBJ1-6	CASSDPIANSPLHF	TGTGCCAGCAGTGACCCGATAGCGAATTCACCCCTCCACTTT
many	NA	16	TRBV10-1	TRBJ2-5	CASSESWRAQVVTQYF	TGCGCCAGCAGTGAGTCATGGAGGGCCCAGGTGGTGACCCAGTACTTC
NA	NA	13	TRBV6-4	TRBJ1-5	CASSAPSNQPQHF	TGTGCCAGCAGTGCCCCGAGCAATCAGCCCCAGCATTTT
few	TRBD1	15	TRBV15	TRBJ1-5	CATSARTGRGQPQHF	TGTGCCACCAGCGCACGGACAGGGCGGGGTCAGCCCCAGCATTTT
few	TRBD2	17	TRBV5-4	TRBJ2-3	CASSSPVSERGGDTQYF	TGTGCCAGCAGCTCCCCCGTGTCGGAGCGGGGCGGGGATACGCAGTATTTT
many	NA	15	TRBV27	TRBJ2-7	CASSPLGRETYEQYF	TGTGCCAGCAGTCCCTTAGGCAGGGAAACCTACGAGCAGTACTTC
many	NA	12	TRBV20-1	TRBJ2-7	CSAPNNAYEQYF	TGCAGTGCTCCTAACAATGCCTACGAGCAGTACTTC
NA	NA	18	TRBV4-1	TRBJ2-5	CASSQGSGLLRKNETQYF	TGCGCCAGCAGCCAAGGGTCCGGGCTACTAAGAAAAAACGAGACCCAGTACTTC
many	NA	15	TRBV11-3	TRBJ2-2	CASSKVAGNTGELFF	TGTGCCAGCAGCAAGGTTGCGGGCAACACCGGGGAGCTGTTTTTT
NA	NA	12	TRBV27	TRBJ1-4	CASRGLNEKLFF	TGTGCCAGCAGGGGCCTTAATGAAAAACTGTTTTTT
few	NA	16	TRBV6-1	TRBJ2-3	CASSDYRVMGTDTQYF	TGTGCCAGCAGTGACTACAGGGTTATGGGCACAGATACGCAGTATTTT
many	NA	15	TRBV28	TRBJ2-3	CASSLGESKTDTQYF	TGTGCCAGCAGTTTAGGGGAGTCAAAAACAGATACGCAGTATTTT
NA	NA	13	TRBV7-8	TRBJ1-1	CTSSLGGITEAFF	TGTACCAGCAGCTTAGGAGGGATCACTGAAGCTTTCTTT
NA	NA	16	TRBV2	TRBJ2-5	CASSQERVGATETQYF	TGTGCCAGCAGTCAAGAGCGGGTGGGAGCGACGGAGACCCAGTACTTC
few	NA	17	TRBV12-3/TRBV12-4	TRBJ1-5	CASSSGAQFRGDQPQHF	TGTGCCAGCAGTTCCGGGGCACAGTTTAGGGGGGATCAGCCCCAGCATTTT
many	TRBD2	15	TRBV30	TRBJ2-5	CAWSVLAGGPETQYF	TGTGCCTGGAGTGTACTAGCGGGGGGCCCAGAGACCCAGTACTTC
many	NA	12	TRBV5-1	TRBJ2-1	CASSLGLNEQFF	TGCGCCAGCAGCTTGGGGCTGAATGAGCAGTTCTTC
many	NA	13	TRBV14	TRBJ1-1	CASSPSGNTEAFF	TGTGCCAGCAGCCCCTCTGGGAACACTGAAGCTTTCTTT
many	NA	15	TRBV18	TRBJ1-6	CASSPGDSYNSPLHF	TGTGCCAGCTCACCAGGGGACTCATATAATTCACCCCTCCACTTT
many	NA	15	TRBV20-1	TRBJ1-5	CSAPGRGFSNQPQHF	TGCAGTGCGCCTGGGCGGGGTTTTAGCAATCAGCCCCAGCATTTT
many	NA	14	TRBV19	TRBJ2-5	CASSRLSGSETQYF	TGTGCCAGTAGTCGTCTATCGGGATCTGAGACCCAGTACTTC
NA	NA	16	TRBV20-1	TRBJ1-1	CSASGINTGKSAEAFF	TGCAGTGCTTCCGGGATAAACACAGGGAAGTCAGCTGAAGCTTTCTTT
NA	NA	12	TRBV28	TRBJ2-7	CASKKADYEQYF	TGTGCCAGCAAAAAAGCAGACTACGAGCAGTACTTC